Sequencing of this T cell receptor (beta chain) was carried out in a study of blood T cell repertoires in COVID-19. Study-level information: The origin of the acute and convalescent COVID-19 samples was the United States, Italy and Spain. Sample material is recorded as cDNA or gDNA derived from T cells, B-cell-depleted T cells, or PBMCs.

As handled by the study authors: Nucleated cell counts were estimated from reference gene primer amplification. Profiled with immunoSEQ multiplex PCR; TCRdb holds only in-frame clones, not every one. The V and J calls and clone size come from that table; D and trimming were worked out from the DNA. The data show some 180,000 clones, with 75% to 90% seen just once and about 7% held by the top ten. Germline CDR1 is LGHNT and CDR2 is FRNRAP. The CDR3 extends over 14 amino acids. Trimming removed 4 bases at V and 4 bases at J, with 11 bases between. This clone was seen a single time. Patients of the Seattle cohort, enrolled during active infection, were followed longitudinally.

The rearrangement links TRBV12-5 to TRBJ1-5; D not certain. The receptor's source is a woman aged 40 to 50 with COVID-19, enrolled during active disease. Input material: peripheral blood. The CDR3 coding sequence is TGTGCTAGTGGTTCCCCGCGAGGGAATCAGCCCCAGCATTTT. It translates to CASGSPRGNQPQHF.